This T cell receptor beta chain was identified during a study of blood T cell repertoires in COVID-19. Study as a whole: T cells, B-cell-depleted T cells, or PBMCs provided the cDNA or gDNA that served as material.

The CDR3 is 16 amino acids. Germline loops: CDR1 SEHNR, CDR2 FQNEAQ (reference sequence). Trimming removed 0 bases from V and 0 bases from J, with 12 bases in between. Per the original data handling: Researchers report that nucleated cell counts were estimated from reference gene primer amplification. Measured with immunoSEQ multiplex PCR; TCRdb has only the in-frame clones, and not every one. V and J calls and clone size follow that table, whereas D and trimming were derived from the DNA. The sample yields fewer than 150,000 clones, around 90% seen once. This clonotype was obtained from a human donor in a cohort sampled during active COVID-19. Sequenced input: peripheral blood. This chain joins TRBV7-9 and TRBJ2-7; TRBD1 is a possible D gene (6 bases). DNA of the CDR3: TGTGCCAGCAGCTTAGCGCCGGGACACAGCTCCTACGAGCAGTACTTC. Translating it yields CASSLAPGHSSYEQYF.